Presented here are 12 T cell receptor beta chains from one specimen sequenced in a study of T cell clonotyping in hematopoietic cell transplantation. Using immunoSEQ multiplex PCR, the repertoire was profiled, and TCRdb retains in-frame clones only, with some absent. The sample carries more than 65,000 clones, approximately 94% recorded once. The specimen sequenced was peripheral blood mononuclear cells. These receptor sequences come from a middle-aged man in good health. Some clones in this sample may be carry-over from other donors' samples.

CDR3: CASSVGPKNTEAFF. In DNA form, the CDR3 reads TGTGCCAGCAGCGTGGGACCGAAGAACACTGAAGCTTTCTTT. The chain couples TRBV5-6 to TRBJ1-1; D might be TRBD1 (5 bases). Trimming removed 4 bases from V and 1 base from J, with 11 bases in between. The CDR3 sequence is 14 residues long. Germline CDR1 SGHDT, CDR2 YYEEEE.

The gene calls are TRBV19 and TRBJ1-2; no clear D. The CDR3 covers 12 residues. V lost 7 bases and J 3 bases, leaving 9 bases between the germline ends. Germline loops: CDR1 LNHDA, CDR2 SQIVND (reference sequence). The CDR3 reads CASKSYDYGYTF. The DNA for the CDR3 is TGTGCCAGTAAGAGCTATGACTATGGCTACACCTTC.

In its sample, this clone was seen a few times. The gene calls are TRBV5-4 and TRBJ2-7; a weak D match, TRBD1 (6 bases). Trimming shortened V by 0 bases and J by 7 bases, and 14 bases separated the two germline ends. Germline assignment: CDR1 SGHNT and CDR2 YYREEE (reference sequence). The CDR3 is 14 amino acids. The CDR3 DNA follows: TGTGCCAGCAGCTTGGGACAGGATGCGAGGGAGCAGTACTTC. Translating gives CASSLGQDAREQYF. The whole variable domain, remainder taken from reference TRBV5-4 and TRBJ2-7, is ETGVTQSPTHLIKTRGQQVTLRCSSQSGHNTVSWYQQALGQGPQFIFQYYREEENGRGNFPPRFSGLQFPNYSSELNVNALELDDSALYLCASSLGQDAREQYFGPGTRLTVT.

V and J are TRBV28 and TRBJ1-5; D gene unclear. Looked up from germline, CDR1 is MDHEN and CDR2 is SYDVKM. The V end lost 1 base, the J end lost 12 bases, and 19 bases lay between the germline ends. This CDR3 has 15 residues. The CDR3 is CASSLSSDFRSNQHF. The DNA of the CDR3 is TGTGCCAGCAGTTTATCCTCTGACTTTCGTAGTAACCAGCATTTT.

This clone showed up just a few times. The chain links TRBV9 to TRBJ2-7; D perhaps matches TRBD1 (6 bases). The V and J ends lost 4 bases and 2 bases respectively, with 10 bases between them. The germline CDR1 and CDR2 sequences are SGDLS and YYNGEE. The CDR3 totals 13 residues. Here the CDR3 reads CASSLGQPYEQYF. CDR3 DNA sequence: TGTGCCAGCAGCCTCGGACAGCCCTACGAGCAGTACTTC.

The J gene is TRBJ1-2, the V gene TRBV4-2; D is unresolved. The CDR3 has 17 amino acids. Per the germline V gene, CDR1 is LGHNA and CDR2 is YNFKEQ. V lost 0 bases and J 3 bases, leaving 17 bases between the germline ends. Written as DNA, the CDR3 is TGTGCCAGCAGCCAAGATCCTATAACGACCTTAGACTATGGCTACACCTTC. Translation gives CASSQDPITTLDYGYTF.

This chain connects TRBV5-1 to TRBJ1-6; maybe TRBD1 (6 bases). V gave up 9 bases and J gave up 6 bases, with 22 bases separating them. In germline, CDR1 is SGHRS, CDR2 YFSETQ. The CDR3 has 16 amino acids. The CDR3 coding sequence is TGCGCCACCCCTGGTAAGGGGGGAATCCCTAATTCACCCCTCCACTTT. Protein: CATPGKGGIPNSPLHF.

The chain combines TRBV2 with TRBJ2-1, with a tentative D call TRBD2 (6 bases). V shed 4 bases and J shed 3 bases, with 10 bases lying between them. The CDR3 runs to 14 residues. Germline-derived CDR1 and CDR2 are SNHLY and FYNNEI. DNA of the CDR3: TGTGCCAGCAGTGGGGGGACTTACTACAATGAGCAGTTCTTC. Encoded protein: CASSGGTYYNEQFF.

CDR3 nucleotides: TGTGCCAGCAGTGAACAAAAGGGGTTTAACTATGGCTACACCTTC. Its protein product is CASSEQKGFNYGYTF. The rearrangement links TRBV6-1 to TRBJ1-2; tentatively, D is TRBD1 (5 bases). The germline gives CDR1 MNHNS, CDR2 SASEGT. V dropped 2 bases and J dropped 1 base, with 11 bases sitting between them. The CDR3 length is 15 residues.

This chain links TRBV4-1 with TRBJ1-2; D possibly corresponds to TRBD1 (5 bases). Germline CDR1 and CDR2: MGHRA and YSYEKL. The CDR3 length is 13 residues. Trimming removed 4 bases at V and 0 bases at J, with 6 bases between. The CDR3 sequence is CASSPGPNYGYTF. The CDR3 DNA is TGCGCCAGCAGCCCAGGGCCTAACTATGGCTACACCTTC.

This sequence joins TRBV9 and TRBJ2-2; D might be TRBD1 (5 bases). The CDR3 contains 15 residues. CDR1 SGDLS and CDR2 YYNGEE come from the germline V gene. V gave up 0 bases and J gave up 6 bases, with 12 bases separating them. Here the CDR3 DNA reads TGTGCCAGCAGCGTAGGCGCTTGGGGCGCCGGGGAGCTGTTTTTT. Protein: CASSVGAWGAGELFF.

The rearrangement joins TRBV7-8 to TRBJ2-7, with 10 bases fitting TRBD1. The germline V gene has CDR1 SGHVS and CDR2 FQNEAQ. V shed 5 bases, J shed 1 base, and the junction held 5 bases outside the gene matches. The CDR3 consists of 15 residues. CDR3 in amino acids: CASSKGTGASYEQYF. The CDR3 bases are TGTGCCAGCAGCAAGGGGACAGGGGCTTCCTACGAGCAGTACTTC.